This is a list of T cell receptor beta chains from one sample in a study of PD-1 blockade in classical Hodgkin lymphoma. Assay: immunoSEQ multiplex PCR; the TCRdb copy retains only in-frame clones and omits some. The sample has 40,000 or so clones; about three quarters are singletons. Specimen: peripheral blood mononuclear cells (PBMCs), collected at baseline. Source of these receptors: a human donor with classical Hodgkin lymphoma. The CDR3 runs from the conserved cysteine through the conserved F or W. Each record gives: CDR3 length, J gene, clone size, V gene, D gene, CDR3 DNA, CDR3 protein. D genes are given only for firm matches. Size is stated for part of the rows, as once, few or many counts, or as a class when the clone is expanded.

length: 14
J: TRBJ2-1
size: NA
V: TRBV29-1
D: NA
DNA: TGCAGCGTTGAGCGGGGAGCAGGGCAGGTTGAGCAGTTCTTC
CDR3: CSVERGAGQVEQFF

length: 16
J: TRBJ1-1
size: once
V: TRBV9
D: TRBD1
DNA: TGTGCCAGCAGCGCATCCCGGGACAGGGGTGACACTGAAGCTTTCTTT
CDR3: CASSASRDRGDTEAFF

length: 16
J: TRBJ2-7
size: NA
V: TRBV7-9
D: TRBD1
DNA: TGTGCCAGCAGCCCGAGGGACAGGACCTTTACCTACGAGCAGTACTTC
CDR3: CASSPRDRTFTYEQYF

length: 16
J: TRBJ2-3
size: NA
V: TRBV9
D: TRBD2
DNA: TGTGCCAGCAGCGAGGGACTAGCGGGGGGCCCAGATACGCAGTATTTT
CDR3: CASSEGLAGGPDTQYF

length: 15
J: TRBJ2-6
size: NA
V: TRBV11-2
D: NA
DNA: TGTGCCAGCAGCTTACGGGCCACTGGGGCCAACGTCCTGACTTTC
CDR3: CASSLRATGANVLTF

length: 14
J: TRBJ1-5
size: NA
V: TRBV10-2
D: TRBD1
DNA: TGCGCCAGCAGTGGCACAGGGGGCAATCAGCCCCAGCATTTT
CDR3: CASSGTGGNQPQHF

length: 15
J: TRBJ1-2
size: NA
V: TRBV6-5
D: TRBD1
DNA: TGTGCCAGCAGTACCGGGACAGACACTAACTATGGCTACACCTTC
CDR3: CASSTGTDTNYGYTF

length: 15
J: TRBJ2-7
size: NA
V: TRBV5-1
D: TRBD1
DNA: TGCGCCAGCAGCGCCTCCGGTGGACAGGAGACGAGACAGTACTTC
CDR3: CASSASGGQETRQYF

length: 14
J: TRBJ1-1
size: NA
V: TRBV6-5
D: NA
DNA: TGTGCCAGCAGTCCCGACAGGTTGAACACTGAAGCTTTCTTT
CDR3: CASSPDRLNTEAFF

length: 16
J: TRBJ2-5
size: few
V: TRBV5-4
D: NA
DNA: TGTGCCAGCAGCTTGGGAGGCAGGGAACCCCAAGAGACCCAGTACTTC
CDR3: CASSLGGREPQETQYF

length: 17
J: TRBJ2-1
size: NA
V: TRBV9
D: NA
DNA: TGTGCCAGCAGCGCCACTATTGATGCCAGCTCCTACAATGAGCAGTTCTTC
CDR3: CASSATIDASSYNEQFF

length: 14
J: TRBJ2-7
size: NA
V: TRBV4-3
D: NA
DNA: TGCGCCAGCAGCCAAGAGGGGGGGCGAAACGAGCAGTACTTC
CDR3: CASSQEGGRNEQYF

length: 15
J: TRBJ1-6
size: NA
V: TRBV4-3
D: NA
DNA: TGCGCCAGCAGCCAAGATGCAGGACAGAATTCACCCCTCCACTTT
CDR3: CASSQDAGQNSPLHF

length: 14
J: TRBJ1-4
size: few
V: TRBV29-1
D: TRBD1
DNA: TGCAGCGTTGCCCCGACAGGGGGCGTAGAAAAACTGTTTTTT
CDR3: CSVAPTGGVEKLFF

length: 14
J: TRBJ2-2
size: NA
V: TRBV18
D: NA
DNA: TGTGCCAGCTCACCATTTTCCTCAACCGGGGAGCTGTTTTTT
CDR3: CASSPFSSTGELFF

length: 15
J: TRBJ2-7
size: NA
V: TRBV7-2
D: TRBD1
DNA: TGTGCCAGCAGCTGGACCGGGACAGGTGGCTACGAGCAGTACTTC
CDR3: CASSWTGTGGYEQYF

length: 18
J: TRBJ1-5
size: once
V: TRBV27
D: TRBD1
DNA: TGTGCCAGCAGAGCCGGACAGGGTAGGGAAAGAGGCAATCAGCCCCAGCATTTT
CDR3: CASRAGQGRERGNQPQHF

length: 18
J: TRBJ2-1
size: NA
V: TRBV4-2
D: TRBD2
DNA: TGTGCCAGCAGCCTGGGCGGGAGTCCTAGCGGGGGGGCCGAGGAGCAGTTCTTC
CDR3: CASSLGGSPSGGAEEQFF

length: 12
J: TRBJ2-7
size: NA
V: TRBV2
D: NA
DNA: TGTGCCAGCAGTGTAGTAGACCACGAGCAGTACTTC
CDR3: CASSVVDHEQYF

length: 11
J: TRBJ2-5
size: NA
V: TRBV11-2
D: NA
DNA: TGTGCCAGCGGCAGACAAGAGACCCAGTACTTC
CDR3: CASGRQETQYF

length: 13
J: TRBJ2-2
size: NA
V: TRBV7-3
D: NA
DNA: TGTGCCAGCAGCTTCCCGACCGGGGGGGAGCTGTTTTTT
CDR3: CASSFPTGGELFF

length: 16
J: TRBJ1-4
size: few
V: TRBV6-5
D: NA
DNA: TGTGCCAGCAGTTACTCGGATGGAAGGGGAGAGGAAAAACTGTTTTTT
CDR3: CASSYSDGRGEEKLFF

length: 13
J: TRBJ2-7
size: NA
V: TRBV5-1
D: NA
DNA: TGCGCCAGCAGCACAGGGCCCTCCTACGAGCAGTACTTC
CDR3: CASSTGPSYEQYF

length: 16
J: TRBJ2-3
size: few
V: TRBV10-3
D: TRBD2
DNA: TGTGCCATCAAATCCACGGGACTAGCCTCGGCAGATACGCAGTATTTT
CDR3: CAIKSTGLASADTQYF

length: 15
J: TRBJ2-7
size: few
V: TRBV9
D: NA
DNA: TGTGCCAGCAGCCCCGCGGGGAACACCCTCGGCGAGCAGTACTTC
CDR3: CASSPAGNTLGEQYF

length: 13
J: TRBJ2-7
size: few
V: TRBV5-4
D: NA
DNA: TGTGCCAGCAGCTTGTACAGCTCCTACGAGCAGTACTTC
CDR3: CASSLYSSYEQYF

length: 14
J: TRBJ2-3
size: NA
V: TRBV27
D: NA
DNA: TGTGCCAGCAGTTTAGACATTAGCACAGATACGCAGTATTTT
CDR3: CASSLDISTDTQYF

length: 15
J: TRBJ1-4
size: few
V: TRBV9
D: TRBD1
DNA: TGTGCCAGCAGCGTAGTGACAGGGGGTGATGAAAAACTGTTTTTT
CDR3: CASSVVTGGDEKLFF

length: 15
J: TRBJ1-6
size: NA
V: TRBV15
D: NA
DNA: TGTGCCACCAGCAGAGTAGGAGGAGGGAATTCACCCCTCCACTTT
CDR3: CATSRVGGGNSPLHF

length: 14
J: TRBJ1-1
size: NA
V: TRBV29-1
D: NA
DNA: TGCAGCGTTGCAGGGGCGACGGCGAACACTGAAGCTTTCTTT
CDR3: CSVAGATANTEAFF

length: 13
J: TRBJ2-1
size: NA
V: TRBV4-3
D: NA
DNA: TGCGCCAGCAGTCTTAACGGGGTGAATGGGCAGTTCTTC
CDR3: CASSLNGVNGQFF

length: 15
J: TRBJ2-5
size: NA
V: TRBV7-9
D: NA
DNA: TGTGCCAGCAGCCCCCCGGGGCGGGCCCGGGAGACCCAGTACTTC
CDR3: CASSPPGRARETQYF

length: 16
J: TRBJ1-4
size: NA
V: TRBV6-5
D: TRBD1
DNA: TGTGCCAGCAGTTACAGACAGGGTGAAAAGAGTGAAAAACTGTTTTTT
CDR3: CASSYRQGEKSEKLFF

length: 14
J: TRBJ2-5
size: NA
V: TRBV13
D: TRBD2
DNA: TGTGCCAGCAGCCCGGGGGGACTACAAGAGACCCAGTACTTC
CDR3: CASSPGGLQETQYF

length: 15
J: TRBJ2-7
size: NA
V: TRBV18
D: NA
DNA: TGTGCCAGCTCAGCAAACCGGGGACGGCCGTACGAGCAGTACTTC
CDR3: CASSANRGRPYEQYF

length: 16
J: TRBJ2-7
size: NA
V: TRBV6-5
D: TRBD1
DNA: TGTGCCAGCAGTTCCCATCCGGGACAGGCCTCCTACGAGCAGTACTTC
CDR3: CASSSHPGQASYEQYF

length: 14
J: TRBJ2-3
size: NA
V: TRBV5-1
D: TRBD1
DNA: TGCGCCAGCAGCTACGACAGGGAAGCAGATACGCAGTATTTT
CDR3: CASSYDREADTQYF

length: 14
J: TRBJ2-3
size: few
V: TRBV7-2
D: TRBD2
DNA: TGTGCCAGCAGTCCGAGCGGGGGGGCCCCAACGCAGTATTTT
CDR3: CASSPSGGAPTQYF

length: 13
J: TRBJ1-1
size: NA
V: TRBV10-1
D: NA
DNA: TGCGCCAGCAGTCCAACAGGGTGGCCTGAAGCTTTCTTT
CDR3: CASSPTGWPEAFF

length: 14
J: TRBJ1-2
size: once
V: TRBV19
D: TRBD1
DNA: TGTGCCAGTACGACGGGGACAGGGGGTAATGGCTACACCTTC
CDR3: CASTTGTGGNGYTF

length: 13
J: TRBJ2-7
size: NA
V: TRBV2
D: NA
DNA: TGTGCCAGCAGTAGGGGGACTCTTGGCGAGCAGTACTTC
CDR3: CASSRGTLGEQYF

length: 15
J: TRBJ2-5
size: few
V: TRBV27
D: TRBD2
DNA: TGTGCCAGCAGTTTTAGGCGGGGGTTAGGAGAGACCCAGTACTTC
CDR3: CASSFRRGLGETQYF

length: 14
J: TRBJ2-7
size: NA
V: TRBV27
D: TRBD1
DNA: TGTGCCAGCAGTCCGGGGACAGCAATCTACGAGCAGTACTTC
CDR3: CASSPGTAIYEQYF

length: 13
J: TRBJ2-7
size: NA
V: TRBV28
D: NA
DNA: TGTGCCAGCAGTTCTCCCGAACCTCTAGAGCAGTACTTC
CDR3: CASSSPEPLEQYF

length: 16
J: TRBJ2-4
size: NA
V: TRBV19
D: NA
DNA: TGTGCCAGTAGTCCCGCGTGGACAGAAGCCAAAAACATTCAGTACTTC
CDR3: CASSPAWTEAKNIQYF

length: 13
J: TRBJ1-2
size: NA
V: TRBV7-3
D: NA
DNA: TGTGCCAGCAGCCACCGGGGCGGGTATGGCTACACCTTC
CDR3: CASSHRGGYGYTF

length: 14
J: TRBJ2-5
size: few
V: TRBV29-1
D: NA
DNA: TGCAGCGTCCCTATCGGGGGTCAAAGGGAGACCCAGTACTTC
CDR3: CSVPIGGQRETQYF